This TCR beta chain was captured by sequencing in a study of beta chain features in type 1 diabetes. Findings and caveats of the study: In every one of the four CD4+ subsets, TCRB CDR3s were moderately but significantly shorter in Type 1 diabetes patients.

Investigators reverse transcribed all isolated RNA, so they sequenced expressed TCRB transcripts. Profiled with immunoSEQ multiplex PCR; TCRdb holds only in-frame clones, not every one. The sample gives hundreds of thousands of clones, 15% of which show up once; more than 0.015% is in the top ten. A remark on this clone: What it binds is not known.

The CDR3 is 15 amino acids. Germline values: CDR1 GTSNPN, CDR2 SVGIG (reference sequence). The trim removed 3 bases at V and 6 bases at J, leaving 7 bases unmatched. Purity of each sorted population was above 98%. V is TRBV30 and J is TRBJ2-2, with 10 bases aligning to TRBD2. Specimen: naive CD4+ T cells from blood. This TCR was sampled from a man aged 18 to 30 with type 1 diabetes. The CDR3 sequence: CAWSLGTSEAGELFF. The CDR3 region has the DNA TGTGCCTGGAGCCTCGGGACTAGCGAGGCCGGGGAGCTGTTTTTT. Variable domain in full (rest from reference TRBV30 and TRBJ2-2): SQTIHQWPATLVQPVGSPLSLECTVEGTSNPNLYWYRQAAGRGLQLLFYSVGIGQISSEVPQNLSASRPQDRQFILSSKKLLLSDSGFYLCAWSLGTSEAGELFFGEGSRLTVL.